The clone carrying this T cell receptor (beta chain) turned up a few times. Its antigen is unidentified. Repertoires were generated with immunoSEQ multiplex PCR, while TCRdb's copy carries only in-frame clones and drops some. Among roughly 180,000 clones, roughly nine tenths were seen once, and the ten largest hold approximately 1.9%. This record comes from a study of T cell responses to AZD1222 COVID-19 vaccine. Study findings and constraints: After the peak T cell response, and only then, were repertoires sampled. Spike-specific TCR repertoires showed rising breadth and depth after two AZD1222 doses.

Germline CDR1 LNHDA, CDR2 SQIVND (reference sequence). Trimming removed 1 base at V and 0 bases at J, with 10 bases between. There are 15 residues in the CDR3. The clonotype originates from an adult in good health. The chain uses TRBV19 and TRBJ2-7; D might be TRBD1 (5 bases). Sample: peripheral blood, taken on day 0 of AZD1222 vaccination. The chain's CDR3 is CASSIATDTSYEQYF. CDR3 nucleotide sequence: TGTGCCAGTAGTATAGCAACGGACACCTCCTACGAGCAGTACTTC.